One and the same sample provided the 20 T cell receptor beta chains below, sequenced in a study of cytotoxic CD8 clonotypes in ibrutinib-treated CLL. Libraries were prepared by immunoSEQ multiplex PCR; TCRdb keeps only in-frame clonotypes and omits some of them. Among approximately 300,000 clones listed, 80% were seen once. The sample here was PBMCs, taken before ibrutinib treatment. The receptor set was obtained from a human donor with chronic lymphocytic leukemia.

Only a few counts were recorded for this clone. Here the CDR3 DNA reads TGTGCCAGCAGCTTAGAGGGCAGGGATGACACCATATATTTT. It is translated as CASSLEGRDDTIYF. The chain carries TRBV13 and TRBJ1-3; perhaps TRBD1 as D (5 bases). V lost 1 base to trimming and J lost 8 bases, with 12 bases between them. Germline values: CDR1 PRHDT, CDR2 FYEKMQ (reference sequence). The CDR3 is 14 amino acids.

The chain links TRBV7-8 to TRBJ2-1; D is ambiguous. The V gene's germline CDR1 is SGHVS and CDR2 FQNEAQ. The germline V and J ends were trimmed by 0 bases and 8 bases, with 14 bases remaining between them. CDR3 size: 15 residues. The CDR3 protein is CASSLAPASRYEQFF. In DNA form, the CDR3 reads TGTGCCAGCAGCTTAGCCCCGGCCTCCCGCTATGAGCAGTTCTTC.

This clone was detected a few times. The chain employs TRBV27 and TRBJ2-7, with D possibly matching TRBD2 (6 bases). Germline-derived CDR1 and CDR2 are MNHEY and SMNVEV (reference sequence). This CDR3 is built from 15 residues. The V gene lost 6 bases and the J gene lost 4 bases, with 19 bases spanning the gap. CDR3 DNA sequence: TGTGCCAGCAGACCTGGGCGGGGAGTCCTATACGAGCAGTACTTC. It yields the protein CASRPGRGVLYEQYF.

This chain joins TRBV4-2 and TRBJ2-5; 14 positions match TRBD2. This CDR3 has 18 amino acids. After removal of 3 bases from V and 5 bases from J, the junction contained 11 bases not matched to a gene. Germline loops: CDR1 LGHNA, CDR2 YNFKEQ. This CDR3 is CASSHSSGTSGGTETQYF. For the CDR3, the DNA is TGTGCCAGCAGCCACTCAAGCGGGACTAGCGGGGGTACGGAGACCCAGTACTTC.

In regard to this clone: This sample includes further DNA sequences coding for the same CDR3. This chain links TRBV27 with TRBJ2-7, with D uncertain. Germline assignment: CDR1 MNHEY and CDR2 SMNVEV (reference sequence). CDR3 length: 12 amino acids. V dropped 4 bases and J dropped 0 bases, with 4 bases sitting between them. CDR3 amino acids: CASSSSSYEQYF. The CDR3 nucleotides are TGTGCCAGCAGTTCGAGCTCCTACGAGCAGTACTTC.

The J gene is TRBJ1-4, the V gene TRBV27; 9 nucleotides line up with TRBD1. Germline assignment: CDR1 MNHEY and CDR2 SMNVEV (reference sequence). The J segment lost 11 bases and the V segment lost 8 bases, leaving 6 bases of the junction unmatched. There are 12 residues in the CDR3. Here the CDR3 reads CASSPGTGKLFF. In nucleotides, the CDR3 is TGTGCCAGCTCACCGGGGACAGGGAAACTGTTTTTT.

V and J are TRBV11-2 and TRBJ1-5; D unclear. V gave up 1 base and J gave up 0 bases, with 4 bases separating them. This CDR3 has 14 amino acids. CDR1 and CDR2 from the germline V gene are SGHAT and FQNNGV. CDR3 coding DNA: TGTGCCAGCAGCTTAGGTCATAGCAATCAGCCCCAGCATTTT. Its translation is CASSLGHSNQPQHF.

The CDR3 spells CASRSRHYEQYF. Written as DNA, the CDR3 is TGTGCCAGCAGATCCAGACACTACGAGCAGTACTTC. The genes are TRBV28 and TRBJ2-7; D unclear. Per the germline V gene, CDR1 is MDHEN and CDR2 is SYDVKM. Trimming took off 6 bases at V and 3 bases at J, with 9 bases between the two ends. The CDR3 is 12 residues long.

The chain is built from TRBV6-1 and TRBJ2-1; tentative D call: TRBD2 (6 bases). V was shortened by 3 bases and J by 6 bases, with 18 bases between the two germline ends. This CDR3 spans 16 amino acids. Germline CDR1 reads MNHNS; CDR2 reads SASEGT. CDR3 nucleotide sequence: TGTGCCAGCAGTGATTACGGACTAATCCTGCGCAATGAGCAGTTCTTC. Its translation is CASSDYGLILRNEQFF.

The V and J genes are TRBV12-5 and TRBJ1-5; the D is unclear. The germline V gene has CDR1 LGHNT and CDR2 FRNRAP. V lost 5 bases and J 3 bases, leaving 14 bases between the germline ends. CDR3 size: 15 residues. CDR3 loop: CASGQPRGINQPQHF. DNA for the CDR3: TGTGCTAGTGGTCAACCAAGAGGGATCAATCAGCCCCAGCATTTT.

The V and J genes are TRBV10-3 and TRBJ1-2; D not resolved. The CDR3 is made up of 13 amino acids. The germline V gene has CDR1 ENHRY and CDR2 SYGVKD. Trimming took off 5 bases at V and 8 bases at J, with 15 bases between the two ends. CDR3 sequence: CAISKDPSRGYTF. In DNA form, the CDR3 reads TGTGCCATCAGTAAAGACCCCAGTCGGGGCTACACCTTC.

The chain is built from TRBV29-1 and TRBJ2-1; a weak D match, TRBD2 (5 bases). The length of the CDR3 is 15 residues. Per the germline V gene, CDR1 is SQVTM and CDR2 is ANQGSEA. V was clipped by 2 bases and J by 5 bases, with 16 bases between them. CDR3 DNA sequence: TGCAGCGTTGAATATTCGGCTAGCCGGAACAATGAGCAGTTCTTC. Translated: CSVEYSASRNNEQFF.

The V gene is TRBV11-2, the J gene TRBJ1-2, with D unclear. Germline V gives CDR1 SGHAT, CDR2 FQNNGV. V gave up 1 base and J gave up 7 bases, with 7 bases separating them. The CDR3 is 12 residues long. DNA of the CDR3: TGTGCCAGCAGCTTAGGAAGAAGTGGCTACACCTTC. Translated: CASSLGRSGYTF.

DNA for the CDR3: TGTGCCTGCCGGGACTACTACACCGGGGAGCTGTTTTTT. It encodes CACRDYYTGELFF. The V and J genes are TRBV30 and TRBJ2-2, with 7 bases matching TRBD2. The CDR3 extends over 13 amino acids. Germline V lookup: CDR1 GTSNPN, CDR2 SVGIG (reference sequence). Trimming removed 6 bases from V and 3 bases from J; junction bases left unmatched: 4.

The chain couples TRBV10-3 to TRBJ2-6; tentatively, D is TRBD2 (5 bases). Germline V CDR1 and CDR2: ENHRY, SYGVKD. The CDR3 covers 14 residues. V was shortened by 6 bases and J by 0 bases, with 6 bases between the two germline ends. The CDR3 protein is CAIRSGSGANVLTF. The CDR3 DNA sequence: TGTGCCATCAGAAGCGGCTCTGGGGCCAACGTCCTGACTTTC.

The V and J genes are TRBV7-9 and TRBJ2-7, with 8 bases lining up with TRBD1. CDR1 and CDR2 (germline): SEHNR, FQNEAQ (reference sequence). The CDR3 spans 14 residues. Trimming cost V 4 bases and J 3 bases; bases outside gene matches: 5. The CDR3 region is CASSSEDRDYEQYF. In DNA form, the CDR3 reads TGTGCCAGCAGCTCTGAGGACAGGGACTACGAGCAGTACTTC.

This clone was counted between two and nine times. The CDR3 coding sequence is TGTGCCAGCAGCCCAAAGAGAAGGACTAGCGGGAGTATGGAGACCCAGTACTTC. Its protein is CASSPKRRTSGSMETQYF. V gene TRBV7-9 combines with J gene TRBJ2-5; 13 nucleotides line up with TRBD2. In germline, CDR1 is SEHNR, CDR2 FQNEAQ (reference sequence). The CDR3 totals 18 residues. J lost 5 bases, V lost 5 bases, and 14 bases had no gene match.

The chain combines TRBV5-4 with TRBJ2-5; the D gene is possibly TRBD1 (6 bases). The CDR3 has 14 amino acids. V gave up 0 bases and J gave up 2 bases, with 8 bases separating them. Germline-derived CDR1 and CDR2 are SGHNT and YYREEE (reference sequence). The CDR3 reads CASSLGRGQETQYF. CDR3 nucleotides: TGTGCCAGCAGCTTGGGAAGGGGGCAAGAGACCCAGTACTTC.

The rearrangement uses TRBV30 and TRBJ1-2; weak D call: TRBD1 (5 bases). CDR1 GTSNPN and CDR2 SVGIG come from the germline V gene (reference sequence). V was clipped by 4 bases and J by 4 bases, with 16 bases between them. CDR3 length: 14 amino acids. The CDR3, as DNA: TGTGCCTGGAATCTACAGGCCTCGGGCTATGGCTACACCTTC. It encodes CAWNLQASGYGYTF.

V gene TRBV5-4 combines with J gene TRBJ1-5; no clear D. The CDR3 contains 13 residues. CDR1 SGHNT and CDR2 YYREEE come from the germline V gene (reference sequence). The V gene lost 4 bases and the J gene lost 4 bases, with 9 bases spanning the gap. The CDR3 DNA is TGTGCCAGCAGCCAAGATCCGAATCAGCCCCAGCATTTT. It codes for CASSQDPNQPQHF.